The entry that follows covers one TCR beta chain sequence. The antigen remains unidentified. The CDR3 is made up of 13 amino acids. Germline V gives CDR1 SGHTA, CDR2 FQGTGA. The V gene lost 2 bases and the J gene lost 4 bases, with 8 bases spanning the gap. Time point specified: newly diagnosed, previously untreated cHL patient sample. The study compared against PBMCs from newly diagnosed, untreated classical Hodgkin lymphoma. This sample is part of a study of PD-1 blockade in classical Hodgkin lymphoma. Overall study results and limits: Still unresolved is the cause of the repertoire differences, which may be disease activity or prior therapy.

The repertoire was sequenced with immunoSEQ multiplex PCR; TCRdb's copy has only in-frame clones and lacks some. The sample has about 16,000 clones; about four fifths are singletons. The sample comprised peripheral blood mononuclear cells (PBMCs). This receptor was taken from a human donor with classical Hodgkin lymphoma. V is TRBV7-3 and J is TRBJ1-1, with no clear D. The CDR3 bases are TGTGCCAGCAGCTTATCCACGGGCACTGAAGCTTTCTTT. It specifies CASSLSTGTEAFF.